This TCR beta chain was identified in a study of T cells in localized non-small cell lung cancer. General study points: Highest T cell clonality was seen in uninvolved adjacent lung, surpassing that measured in tumor. Researchers found a median around 57 of the top 100 tumor clones in adjacent lung.

Remarks on this clone: Its antigen is as yet unknown.

This CDR3 contains 16 residues. Germline loops: CDR1 MNHNY, CDR2 SVGAGI (reference sequence). Deletions cut 7 bases from V and 1 base from J, with 19 bases between. Profiling relied on immunoSEQ multiplex PCR, and the TCRdb table lists in-frame clones only, not all of them. The data contain about 26,000 clones, about nine tenths of them singletons. The material was peripheral blood, obtained before any cancer treatment. This chain links TRBV6-6 with TRBJ1-1; no clear D gene. The source of this sequence is a female donor over 55 with stage II squamous cell lung carcinoma. The CDR3 DNA reads TGTGCCAGCAACAAAGAGACCATAATAACGAACACTGAAGCTTTCTTT. This gives the protein CASNKETIITNTEAFF.